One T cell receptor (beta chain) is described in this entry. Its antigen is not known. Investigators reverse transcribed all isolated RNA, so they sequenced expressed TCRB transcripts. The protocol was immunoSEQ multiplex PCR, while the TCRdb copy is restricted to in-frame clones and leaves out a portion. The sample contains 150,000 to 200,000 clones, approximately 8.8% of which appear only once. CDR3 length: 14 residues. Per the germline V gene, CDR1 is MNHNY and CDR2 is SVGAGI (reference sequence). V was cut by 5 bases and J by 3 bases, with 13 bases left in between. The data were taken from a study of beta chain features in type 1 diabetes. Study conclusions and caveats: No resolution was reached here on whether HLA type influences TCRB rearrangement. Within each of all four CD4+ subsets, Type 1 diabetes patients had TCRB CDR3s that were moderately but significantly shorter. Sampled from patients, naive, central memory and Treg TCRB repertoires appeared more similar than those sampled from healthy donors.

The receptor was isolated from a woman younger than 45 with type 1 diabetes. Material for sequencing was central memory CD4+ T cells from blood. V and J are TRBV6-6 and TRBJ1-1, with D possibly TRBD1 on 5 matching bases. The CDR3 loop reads CASSPDDRDTEAFF. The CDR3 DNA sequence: TGTGCCAGCAGTCCAGATGACAGAGACACTGAAGCTTTCTTT.